This is a list of T cell receptor beta chains from one sample in a study of blood T cell repertoires in COVID-19. Using immunoSEQ multiplex PCR, the repertoire was profiled, and TCRdb retains in-frame clones only, with some absent. The sample has about 46,000 clones, around 87% seen once. The sample was peripheral blood. The receptor set was obtained from a human donor in a cohort sampled during active COVID-19. Both conserved end residues are trimmed from each CDR3. Fields, in order: V gene, CDR3 protein.

TRBV6-6 | ASSYDAGGYGDTQY
TRBV29-1 | SVPGQGGLNYGYT
TRBV28 | ASRQRLAIAYEQY
TRBV5-1 | ASSLDVTGGPETQY
TRBV6-5 | ASSPVSGGSYEQY
TRBV5-4 | ASSLSPGARVQH
TRBV5-1 | ASSLDQGATGNTIY
TRBV2 | ASRPSTGSGSPLH
TRBV5-1 | ASSLAGTSGTGVRVGAGYT
TRBV5-1 | ASSLSRAQETQY
TRBV6-2/TRBV6-3 | ASSPMGLTVYGYT
TRBV4-2 | ASSQDFGPYEQY
TRBV5-1 | ASSSGTGGETQY
TRBV2 | ASSPTWTGEAYEQY
TRBV7-2 | ASSLRGREVLEQY
TRBV6-5 | ASNLGGGYT
TRBV28 | ATIPGYADEQY
TRBV3-1/TRBV3-2 | ASSQALGGNYGYT
TRBV6-1 | ASSEAGTVVEGGYT
TRBV2 | ASRRDRDRTINRNQPQH
TRBV12-5 | ASGLAPGQGAYEQY
TRBV9 | ASNLEGANYGYT
TRBV7-2 | ASSLAIGRIDEQY
TRBV5-6 | ASSASGQGWYEQY
TRBV6-2/TRBV6-3 | ASSYRSSYEQY
TRBV28 | ASSLSGGRTEAF
TRBV7-2 | ASSLTSGRSGANVLT
TRBV4-3 | ASSQAAGGEGELF
TRBV3-1/TRBV3-2 | ASSQRDRTSEAF
TRBV4-3 | ASSQGQREGTNEKLF
TRBV19 | ASSPRTSGYYNEQF
TRBV6-2/TRBV6-3 | ASSHGQGGTYNEQF
TRBV4-3 | ASSQVTLDEQY
TRBV2 | ASRYGEREKLF
TRBV28 | ASSLGRLAGGNIQY
TRBV28 | ASNYQGTGELF
TRBV27 | ASRRISGDYEQY
TRBV9 | ASSVGASPLH
TRBV7-9 | ASNLLLGGYGETEAF
TRBV9 | ASSVAGGNEQF
TRBV28 | ASSQSGQAGISSYEQY
TRBV6-6 | ASSSGTASYEQY
TRBV11-2 | ASSLNARYSYGTQY
TRBV5-1 | ASGDASVDYEQY
TRBV5-1 | ASSLGSGGVEQY
TRBV7-5 | VRSLAGTGSGNTIY
TRBV5-4 | ASSLEGAVEETQY
TRBV5-4 | ASSSGYSYEQY
TRBV19 | ASSWDSSTNEKLF
TRBV6-6 | ASSYSSGRAGEQY
TRBV4-1 | ASSRQSGTGNTIY
TRBV2 | ASRMDSYEQY
TRBV7-2 | ASSLGYGFSQPQH
TRBV10-2 | ASSELSYEQY
TRBV5-4 | ASSAYRSGNTIY